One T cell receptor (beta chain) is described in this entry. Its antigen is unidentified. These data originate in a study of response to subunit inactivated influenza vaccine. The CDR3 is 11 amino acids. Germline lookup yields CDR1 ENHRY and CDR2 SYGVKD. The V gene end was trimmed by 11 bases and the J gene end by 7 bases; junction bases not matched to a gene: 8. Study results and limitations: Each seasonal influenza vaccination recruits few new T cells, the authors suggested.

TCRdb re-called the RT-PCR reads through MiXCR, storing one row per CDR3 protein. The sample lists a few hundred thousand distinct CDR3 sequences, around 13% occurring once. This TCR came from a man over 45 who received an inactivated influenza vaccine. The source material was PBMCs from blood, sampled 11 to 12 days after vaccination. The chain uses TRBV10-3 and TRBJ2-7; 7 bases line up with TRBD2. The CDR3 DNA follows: TGTGCCTCAAGGGCGGGGGTGGAGCAGTACTTC. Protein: CASRAGVEQYF.